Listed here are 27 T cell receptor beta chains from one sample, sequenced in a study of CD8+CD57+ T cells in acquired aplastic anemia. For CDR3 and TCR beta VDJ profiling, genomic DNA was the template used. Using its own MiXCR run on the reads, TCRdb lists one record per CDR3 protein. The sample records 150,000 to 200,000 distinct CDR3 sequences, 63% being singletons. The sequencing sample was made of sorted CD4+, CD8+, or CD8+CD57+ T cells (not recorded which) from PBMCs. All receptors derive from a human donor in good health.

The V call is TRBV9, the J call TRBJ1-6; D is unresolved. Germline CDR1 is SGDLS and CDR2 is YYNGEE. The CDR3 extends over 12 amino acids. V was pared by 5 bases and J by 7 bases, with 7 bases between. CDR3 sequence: CASRGINSPLHF. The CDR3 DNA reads TGTGCCAGCAGAGGAATAAATTCACCCCTCCACTTT. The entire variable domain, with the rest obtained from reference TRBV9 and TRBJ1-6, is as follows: DSGVTQTPKHLITATGQRVTLRCSPRSGDLSVYWYQQSLDQGLQFLIQYYNGEERAKGNILERFSAQQFPDLHSELNLSSLELGDSALYFCASRGINSPLHFGNGTRLTVT.

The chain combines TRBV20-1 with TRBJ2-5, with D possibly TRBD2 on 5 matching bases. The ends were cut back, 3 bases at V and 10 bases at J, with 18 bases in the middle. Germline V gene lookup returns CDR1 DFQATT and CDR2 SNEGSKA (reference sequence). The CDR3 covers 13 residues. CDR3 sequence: CSASTTNTGDQYF. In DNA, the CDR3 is TGCAGTGCTAGTACAACGAACACCGGGGACCAGTACTTC.

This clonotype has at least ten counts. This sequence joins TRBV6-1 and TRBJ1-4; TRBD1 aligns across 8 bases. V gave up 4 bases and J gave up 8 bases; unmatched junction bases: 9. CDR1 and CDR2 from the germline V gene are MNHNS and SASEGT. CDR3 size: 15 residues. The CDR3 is CASSGYDRGKEKLFF. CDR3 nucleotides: TGTGCCAGCAGTGGGTATGACAGGGGAAAAGAAAAACTGTTTTTT.

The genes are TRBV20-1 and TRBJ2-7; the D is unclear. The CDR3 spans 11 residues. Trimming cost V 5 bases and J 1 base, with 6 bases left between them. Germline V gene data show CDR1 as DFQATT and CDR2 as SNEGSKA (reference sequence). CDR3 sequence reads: CSAHQSYEQYF. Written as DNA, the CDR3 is TGCAGTGCTCACCAATCCTACGAGCAGTACTTC.

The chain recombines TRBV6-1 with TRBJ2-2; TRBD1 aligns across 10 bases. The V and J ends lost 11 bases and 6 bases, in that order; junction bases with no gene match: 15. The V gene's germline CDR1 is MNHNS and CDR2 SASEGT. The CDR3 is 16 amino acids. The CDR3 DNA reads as TGTGCCGGGACAGGGGCGACCCGAAGTATAGCCGGGGAGCTGTTTTTT. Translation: CAGTGATRSIAGELFF.

The DNA for the CDR3 is TGTGCCAGCAGGTTAGGGACTAACTACGAGCAGTACTTC. Amino acids: CASRLGTNYEQYF. V gene TRBV2 combines with J gene TRBJ2-7, with TRBD2 identical over 7 bases. Germline V lookup: CDR1 SNHLY, CDR2 FYNNEI. Unmatched junction bases numbered 5, after V lost 6 bases and J lost 3 bases. This CDR3 has 13 amino acids.

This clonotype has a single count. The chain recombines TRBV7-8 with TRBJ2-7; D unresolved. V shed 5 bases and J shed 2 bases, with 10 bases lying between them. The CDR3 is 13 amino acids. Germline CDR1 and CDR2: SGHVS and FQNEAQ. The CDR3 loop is CASSVTSPYEQYF. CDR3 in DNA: TGTGCCAGCAGCGTCACCTCTCCCTACGAGCAGTACTTC.

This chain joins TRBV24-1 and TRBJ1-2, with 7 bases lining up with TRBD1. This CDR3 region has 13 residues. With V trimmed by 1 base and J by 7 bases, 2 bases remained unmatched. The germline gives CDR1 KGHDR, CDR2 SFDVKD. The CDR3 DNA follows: TGTGCCACCAGTGATTTCAGGGGGGCTGGCTACACCTTC. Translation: CATSDFRGAGYTF.

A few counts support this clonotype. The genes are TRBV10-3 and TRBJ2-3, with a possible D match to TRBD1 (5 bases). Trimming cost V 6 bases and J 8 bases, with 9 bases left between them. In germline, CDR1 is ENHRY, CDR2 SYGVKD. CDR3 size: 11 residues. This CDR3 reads CAISSRGTQYF. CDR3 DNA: TGTGCCATCAGCTCAAGGGGTACGCAGTATTTT.

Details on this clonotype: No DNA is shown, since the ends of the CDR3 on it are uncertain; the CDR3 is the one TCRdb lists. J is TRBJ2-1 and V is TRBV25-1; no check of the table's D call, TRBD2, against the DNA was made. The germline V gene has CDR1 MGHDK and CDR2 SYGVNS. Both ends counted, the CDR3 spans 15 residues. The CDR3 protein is CASSFGLGTNNEQLF.

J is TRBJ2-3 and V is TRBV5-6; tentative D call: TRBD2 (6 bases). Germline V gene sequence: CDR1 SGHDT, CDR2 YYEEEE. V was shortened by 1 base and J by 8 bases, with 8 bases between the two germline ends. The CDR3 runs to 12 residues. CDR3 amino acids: CASSLRGLTQYF. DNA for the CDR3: TGTGCCAGCAGCTTGAGGGGACTTACGCAGTATTTT.

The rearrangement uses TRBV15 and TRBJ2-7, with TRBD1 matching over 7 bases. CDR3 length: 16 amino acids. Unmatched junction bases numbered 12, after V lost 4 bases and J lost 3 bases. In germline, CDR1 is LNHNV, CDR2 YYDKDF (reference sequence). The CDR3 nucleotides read TGTGCCACCAGCAACAGGGGATTTCAAACTCTCTACGAGCAGTACTTC. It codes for CATSNRGFQTLYEQYF. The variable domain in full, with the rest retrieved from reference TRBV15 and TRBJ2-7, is DAMVIQNPRYQVTQFGKPVTLSCSQTLNHNVMYWYQQKSSQAPKLLFHYYDKDFNNEADTPDNFQSRRPNTSFCFLDIRSPGLGDTAMYLCATSNRGFQTLYEQYFGPGTRLTVT.

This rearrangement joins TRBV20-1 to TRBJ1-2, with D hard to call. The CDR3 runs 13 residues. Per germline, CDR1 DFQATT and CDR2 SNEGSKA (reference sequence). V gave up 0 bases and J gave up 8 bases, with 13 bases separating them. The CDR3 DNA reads TGCAGTGCTAGAGAGAACCCTTACGAAGGCTACACCTTC. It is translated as CSARENPYEGYTF.

The CDR3 protein is CASSEFGQVSDTQYF. CDR3 DNA: TGTGCCAGCAGTGAGTTCGGACAGGTATCAGATACGCAGTATTTT. The chain joins TRBV6-1 to TRBJ2-3; 7 nucleotides line up with TRBD1. Germline lookup yields CDR1 MNHNS and CDR2 SASEGT. This CDR3 is 15 amino acids long. The V gene end was trimmed by 3 bases and the J gene end by 4 bases; junction bases not matched to a gene: 7.

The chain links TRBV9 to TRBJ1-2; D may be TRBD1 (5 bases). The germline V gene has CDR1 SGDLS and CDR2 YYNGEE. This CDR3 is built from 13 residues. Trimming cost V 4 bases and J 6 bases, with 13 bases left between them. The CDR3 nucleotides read TGTGCCAGCAGCCCCGGGGCAGCTGATGGCTACACCTTC. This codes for CASSPGAADGYTF.

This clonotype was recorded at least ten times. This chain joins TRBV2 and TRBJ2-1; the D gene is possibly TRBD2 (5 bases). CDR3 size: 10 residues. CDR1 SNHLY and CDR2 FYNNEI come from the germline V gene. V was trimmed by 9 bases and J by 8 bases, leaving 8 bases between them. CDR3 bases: TGTGCCAGTGGGAGTGATGAGCAGTTCTTC. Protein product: CASGSDEQFF.

The CDR3 spells CASSKPGQDYEQYF. In nucleotides, the CDR3 is TGTGCCAGTAGTAAACCGGGACAGGACTACGAGCAGTACTTC. V usage is TRBV19 and J usage is TRBJ2-7; 8 bases line up with TRBD1. Germline CDR1 is LNHDA and CDR2 is SQIVND (reference sequence). With 4 bases clipped from V and 3 bases from J, the junction kept 5 bases outside the gene matches. The CDR3 contains 14 residues. Together with reference TRBV19 and TRBJ2-7, the CDR3 gives the full variable domain: DGGITQSPKYLFRKEGQNVTLSCEQNLNHDAMYWYRQDPGQGLRLIYYSQIVNDFQKGDIAEGYSVSREKKESFPLTVTSAQKNPTAFYLCASSKPGQDYEQYFGPGTRLTVT.

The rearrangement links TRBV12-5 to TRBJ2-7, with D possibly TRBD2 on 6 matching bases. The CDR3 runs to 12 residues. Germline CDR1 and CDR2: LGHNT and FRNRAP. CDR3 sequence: CAGGRAGDEQYF. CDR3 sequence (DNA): TGTGCCGGGGGTCGAGCCGGCGACGAGCAGTACTTC.

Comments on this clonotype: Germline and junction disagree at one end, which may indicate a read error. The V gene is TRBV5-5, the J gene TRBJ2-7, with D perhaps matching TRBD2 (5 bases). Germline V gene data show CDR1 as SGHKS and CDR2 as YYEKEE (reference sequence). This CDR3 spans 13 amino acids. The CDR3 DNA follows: TGCGCCAGCAGCCAACATCTAGCCCACGAGCAGTACTTC. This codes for CASSQHLAHEQYF.

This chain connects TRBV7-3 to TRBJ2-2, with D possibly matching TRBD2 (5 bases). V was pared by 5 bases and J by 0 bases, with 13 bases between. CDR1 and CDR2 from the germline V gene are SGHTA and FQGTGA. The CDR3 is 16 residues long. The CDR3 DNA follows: TGTGCCAGCAGCCCGAGGGCCAATACGAACACCGGGGAGCTGTTTTTT. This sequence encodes CASSPRANTNTGELFF.

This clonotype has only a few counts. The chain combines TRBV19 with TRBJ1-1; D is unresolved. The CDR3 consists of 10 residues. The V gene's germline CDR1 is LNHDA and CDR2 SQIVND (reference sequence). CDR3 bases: TGTCTGTGGGGGAACACTGAAGCTTTCTTT. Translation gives CLWGNTEAFF.

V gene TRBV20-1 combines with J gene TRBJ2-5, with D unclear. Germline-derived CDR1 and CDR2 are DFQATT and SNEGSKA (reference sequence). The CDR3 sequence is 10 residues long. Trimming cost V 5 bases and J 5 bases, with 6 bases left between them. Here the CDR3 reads CSAARETQYF. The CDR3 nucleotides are TGCAGTGCTGCCCGGGAGACCCAGTACTTC.

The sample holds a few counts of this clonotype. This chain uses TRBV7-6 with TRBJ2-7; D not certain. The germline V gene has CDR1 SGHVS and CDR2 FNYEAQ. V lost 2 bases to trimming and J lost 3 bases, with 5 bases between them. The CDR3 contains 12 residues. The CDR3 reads CASSLIGYEQYF. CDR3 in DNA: TGTGCCAGCAGCTTAATAGGCTACGAGCAGTACTTC.

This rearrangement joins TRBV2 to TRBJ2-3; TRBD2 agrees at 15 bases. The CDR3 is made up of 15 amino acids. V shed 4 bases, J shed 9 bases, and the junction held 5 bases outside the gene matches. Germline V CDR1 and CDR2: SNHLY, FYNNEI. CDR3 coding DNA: TGTGCCAGCAGTGGGACTAGCGGGGGGGCGTTGACGCAGTATTTT. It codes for CASSGTSGGALTQYF.

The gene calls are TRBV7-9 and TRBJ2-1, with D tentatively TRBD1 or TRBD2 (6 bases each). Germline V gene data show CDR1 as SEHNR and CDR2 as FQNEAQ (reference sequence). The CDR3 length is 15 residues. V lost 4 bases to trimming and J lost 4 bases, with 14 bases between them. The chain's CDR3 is CASSSGAGKYNEQFF. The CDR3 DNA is TGTGCCAGCAGCTCGGGGGCAGGGAAATACAATGAGCAGTTCTTC.

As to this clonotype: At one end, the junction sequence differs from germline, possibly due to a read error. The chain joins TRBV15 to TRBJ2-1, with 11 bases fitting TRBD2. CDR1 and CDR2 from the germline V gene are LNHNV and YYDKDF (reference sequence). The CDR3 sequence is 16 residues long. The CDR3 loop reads CASSQDLAGGYNEQFF. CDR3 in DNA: TGTGCCAGCAGCCAAGATCTAGCGGGGGGATACAATGAGCAGTTCTTC.

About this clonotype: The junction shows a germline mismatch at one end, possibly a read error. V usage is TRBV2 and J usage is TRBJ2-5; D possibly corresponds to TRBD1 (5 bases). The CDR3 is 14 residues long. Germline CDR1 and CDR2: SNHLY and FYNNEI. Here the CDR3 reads CASNPDSGQETQYF. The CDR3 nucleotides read TGTGCCAGCAATCCAGATTCAGGGCAAGAGACACAGTACTTC.